These 5 T cell receptor beta chains originate from one sample sequenced in a study of Graves' ophthalmopathy and Graves' hyperthyroidism. Transcripts of RNA were the source for amplifying TCR beta CDR3 regions. The workflow started with a first-round RT-PCR run with HTBI primers and then moved on to a second-round multiplex PCR. Via MiXCR, TCRdb re-called the multiplex PCR reads, giving one row per CDR3 protein. The table shows hundreds of thousands of distinct CDR3 sequences, with over 20% occurring only once. The sequencing sample was made of peripheral blood. Source of these receptors: a woman between 18 and 29 years old with stable Graves' hyperthyroidism. Some clones in this sample may be carry-over from other donors' samples.

In DNA, the CDR3 is TGCGCCAGCAGCTTGGAGGTTTTCTCCTACGAGCAGTACTTC. Residues: CASSLEVFSYEQYF. The rearrangement joins TRBV5-1 to TRBJ2-7, with D unresolved. V was pared by 0 bases and J by 0 bases, with 7 bases between. Germline values: CDR1 SGHRS, CDR2 YFSETQ. The CDR3 runs 14 residues.

This clonotype came up many times. The chain uses TRBV2 and TRBJ1-1; D ambiguous. V was shortened by 7 bases and J by 1 base, with 7 bases between the two germline ends. The CDR3 covers 12 residues. Germline assignment: CDR1 SNHLY and CDR2 FYNNEI. CDR3 in amino acids: CASTHPNTEAFF. In DNA, the CDR3 is TGTGCCAGCACCCATCCGAACACTGAAGCTTTCTTT.

This clonotype was detected many times. The chain couples TRBV2 to TRBJ2-6; 11 bases fit TRBD1. The CDR3 has 16 residues. Per the germline V gene, CDR1 is SNHLY and CDR2 is FYNNEI. J gave up 4 bases and V 6 bases, and 5 bases lay outside the gene matches. Here the CDR3 DNA reads TGTGCCAGCAGGAGGACAGGGGGCGCCGGGGCCAACGTCCTGACTTTC. This codes for CASRRTGGAGANVLTF. The full variable domain, in which reference TRBV2 and TRBJ2-6 provide the parts outside the CDR3, is EPEVTQTPSHQVTQMGQEVILRCVPISNHLYFYWYRQILGQKVEFLVSFYNNEISEKSEIFDDQFSVERPDGSNFTLKIRSTKLEDSAMYFCASRRTGGAGANVLTFGAGSRLTVL.

This clonotype occurred a few times. The chain is built from TRBV7-2 and TRBJ1-5; maybe TRBD1 (6 bases). V was shortened by 4 bases and J by 7 bases, with 11 bases between the two germline ends. Germline CDR1 SGHTA, CDR2 FQGNSA. The CDR3 length is 13 residues. This CDR3 is CASSSQGLQPQHF. As DNA, the CDR3 is TGTGCCAGCAGCTCACAGGGATTACAGCCCCAGCATTTT.

There are many counts of this clonotype. The gene calls are TRBV12-3 or TRBV12-4 and TRBJ2-5, with 12 bases matching TRBD2. CDR3 length: 16 residues. V lost 7 bases to trimming and J lost 4 bases; unmatched junction nucleotides: 10. Here the CDR3 DNA reads TGTGCCAGCACTCCACCGAGACTAGCGGGAGTAGAGACCCAGTACTTC. It yields the protein CASTPPRLAGVETQYF.